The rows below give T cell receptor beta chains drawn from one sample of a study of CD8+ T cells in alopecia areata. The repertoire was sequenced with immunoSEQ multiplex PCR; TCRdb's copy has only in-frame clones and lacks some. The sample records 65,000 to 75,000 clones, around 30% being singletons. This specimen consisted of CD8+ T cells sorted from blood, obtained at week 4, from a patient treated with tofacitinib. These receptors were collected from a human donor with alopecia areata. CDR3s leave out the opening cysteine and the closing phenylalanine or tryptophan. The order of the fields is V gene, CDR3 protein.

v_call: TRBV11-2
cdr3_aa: ASSLGSFGETQY

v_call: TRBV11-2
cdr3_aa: ASSLEVRPDTQY

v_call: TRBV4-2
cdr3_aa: ASSQGNTEAF

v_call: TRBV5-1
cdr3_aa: ASSLASKAHDGYT

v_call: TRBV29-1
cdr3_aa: SGAGGGFGEKLF

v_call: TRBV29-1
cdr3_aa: SVEGAGDYEQY

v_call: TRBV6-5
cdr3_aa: ASSKTERGYT

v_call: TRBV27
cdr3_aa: ASSSLTLAGGPLITSYNEQF

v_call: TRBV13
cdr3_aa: ASSLKTGGGYGYT

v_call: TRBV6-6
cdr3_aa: ASSRPAGGTGELF

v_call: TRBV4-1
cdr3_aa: ASSQYGGLQETQY

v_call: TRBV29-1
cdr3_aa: SVARTGATEAF

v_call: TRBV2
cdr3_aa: ASSEGTSGSYF

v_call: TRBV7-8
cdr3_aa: ASSLGTSGTYEQY

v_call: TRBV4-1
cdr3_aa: ASSQGSSAQY

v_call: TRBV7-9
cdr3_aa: ASSLEGPGELF

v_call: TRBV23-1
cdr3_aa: ASSQNGNSNQPQH

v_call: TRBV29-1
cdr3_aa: SVISTGELF

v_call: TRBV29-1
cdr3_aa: SVEGGRPYEQY

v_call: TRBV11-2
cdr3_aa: ASSWTVMNTEAF

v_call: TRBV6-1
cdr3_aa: ASSDPGTSGTDTQY

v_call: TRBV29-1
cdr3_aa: SVSPGANVLT

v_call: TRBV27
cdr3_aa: ASSWGASYNEQF

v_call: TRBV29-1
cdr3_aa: SVGDGSRANGYT

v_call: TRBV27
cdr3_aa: ASSLTGGYGYT

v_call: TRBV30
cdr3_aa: AFTGTASGANVLT

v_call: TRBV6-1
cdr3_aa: ASSESMTGNNGYT

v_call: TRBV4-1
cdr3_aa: ASSHQESNQPQH

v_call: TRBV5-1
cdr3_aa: ASRDNSGANVLT

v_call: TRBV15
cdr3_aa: ATSRGMGGQATQY